A selection of T cell receptor beta chains follows, all from one sample in a study of blood T cells in healthy people across ages. TCRdb re-called the 5' RACE reads with MiXCR, one entry per CDR3 protein. The sample shows 850,000 to 1,100,000 distinct CDR3 sequences, roughly two fifths of them seen only once. Sequences were obtained from blood. The source is a man between 18 and 35 years old in good health. Both conserved end residues are part of each CDR3. D genes are given only for firm matches. Size is omitted from some rows. Given values are once, few, many or a class for expanded clones.

-,TRBJ2-3,TRBV9,-,CASSPRGGTPLTDTQYF,TGTGCCAGCAGCCCCCGTGGGGGGACTCCGCTCACAGATACGCAGTATTTT
-,TRBJ2-7,TRBV4-2,-,CASSQDQTGRLEQYF,TGTGCCAGCAGCCAAGATCAGACAGGCCGACTCGAGCAGTACTTC
-,TRBJ2-7,TRBV10-3,TRBD2,CAISAAGTSSYEQYF,TGTGCCATCAGTGCAGCCGGGACTAGCTCCTACGAGCAGTACTTC
-,TRBJ2-2,TRBV4-2,-,CASSQSEGTGELFF,TGTGCCAGCAGCCAATCCGAAGGCACCGGGGAGCTGTTTTTT
few,TRBJ2-7,TRBV21-1,-,CASSKEGTANYEQYF,TGTGCCAGCAGCAAAGAAGGGACAGCCAACTACGAGCAGTACTTC
-,TRBJ1-1,TRBV10-3,-,CAIRVGHGGRVNTEAFF,TGTGCCATCAGGGTTGGACACGGGGGCAGGGTTAACACTGAAGCTTTCTTT
-,TRBJ2-3,TRBV14,TRBD2,CASSQEGRVPTDTQYF,TGTGCCAGCAGCCAGGAGGGGAGGGTCCCCACAGATACGCAGTATTTT
-,TRBJ2-3,TRBV14,-,CASQPGVTDTQYF,TGTGCCAGCCAACCCGGGGTCACAGATACGCAGTATTTT
-,TRBJ1-3,TRBV20-1,TRBD1,CSAGTGSSGNTIYF,TGCAGTGCTGGGACAGGTAGCTCTGGAAACACCATATATTTT
-,TRBJ1-2,TRBV7-2,-,CASSGRWDPSGYTF,TGTGCCAGCAGCGGAAGGTGGGACCCCTCTGGCTACACCTTC
-,TRBJ2-3,TRBV7-6,-,CASSLALRADTQYF,TGTGCCAGCAGCTTAGCGCTCAGGGCAGATACGCAGTATTTT
few,TRBJ1-2,TRBV7-2,TRBD1,CASSLAVGQGYGYTF,TGTGCCAGCAGCTTAGCGGTAGGACAGGGCTATGGCTACACCTTC
-,TRBJ2-1,TRBV12-3/TRBV12-4,-,CASSLGRSEFF,TGTGCCAGCAGTTTGGGCAGGTCCGAGTTCTTC
-,TRBJ1-1,TRBV9,-,CASSAEPGPLNEAFF,TGTGCCAGCAGCGCAGAACCGGGACCGTTGAATGAAGCTTTCTTT
-,TRBJ2-5,TRBV7-3,-,CASSLVAGPDETQYF,TGTGCCAGCAGCTTAGTGGCGGGGCCTGATGAGACCCAGTACTTC
-,TRBJ1-1,TRBV12-3/TRBV12-4,-,CASIAGPQSPLNTEAFF,TGTGCCAGCATTGCGGGCCCACAATCTCCTCTGAACACTGAAGCTTTCTTT